This T cell receptor beta chain was sequenced during a study of shared clonotypes between healthy human individuals. Whole-study context: Three plates each covered CD4 naive and memory; CD8 naive two, CD8 memory one. Whole-study findings and limits: Between four donors, naive CD4 clonotypes were shared at a level of about 5%.

CD45RO-negative cells were positively selected for CCR7, leaving out terminally differentiated effector memory CD45RA+ cells. Sequencing was performed with immunoSEQ multiplex PCR; in TCRdb, only in-frame clones are kept and a portion is missing. The sample lists approximately 810,000 clones, 90% to 95% occurring once. Germline V CDR1 and CDR2: MDHEN, SYDVKM. The CDR3 is 15 residues long. V dropped 3 bases and J dropped 0 bases, with 9 bases sitting between them. Notes on this clone: Its antigen is not identified.

This TCR was sampled from a man aged 25-45 years in good health. Sequenced sample: naive CD8+ T cells sorted from blood. The chain has TRBV28 and TRBJ1-3; perhaps TRBD1 as D (6 bases). This chain's CDR3 is CASSLDSLSGNTIYF. CDR3 nucleotides: TGTGCCAGCAGTTTGGACAGTCTCTCTGGAAACACCATATATTTT.